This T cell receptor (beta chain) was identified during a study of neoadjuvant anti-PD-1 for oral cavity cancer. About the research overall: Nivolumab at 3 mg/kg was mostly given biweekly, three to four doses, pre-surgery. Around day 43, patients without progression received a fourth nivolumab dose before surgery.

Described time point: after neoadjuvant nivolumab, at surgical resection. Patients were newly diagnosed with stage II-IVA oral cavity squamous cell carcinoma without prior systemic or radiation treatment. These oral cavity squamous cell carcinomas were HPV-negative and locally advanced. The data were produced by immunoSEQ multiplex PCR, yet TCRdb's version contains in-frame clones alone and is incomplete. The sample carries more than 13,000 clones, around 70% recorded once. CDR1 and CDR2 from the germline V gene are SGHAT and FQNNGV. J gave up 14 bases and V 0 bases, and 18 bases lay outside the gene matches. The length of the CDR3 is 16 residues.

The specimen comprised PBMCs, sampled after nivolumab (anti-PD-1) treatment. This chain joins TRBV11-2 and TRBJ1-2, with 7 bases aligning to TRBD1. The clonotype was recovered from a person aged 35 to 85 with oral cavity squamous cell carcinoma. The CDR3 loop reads CASSLEVFLGGAERTF. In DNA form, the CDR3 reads TGTGCCAGCAGCTTAGAGGTCTTTTTAGGGGGCGCCGAAAGGACCTTC.